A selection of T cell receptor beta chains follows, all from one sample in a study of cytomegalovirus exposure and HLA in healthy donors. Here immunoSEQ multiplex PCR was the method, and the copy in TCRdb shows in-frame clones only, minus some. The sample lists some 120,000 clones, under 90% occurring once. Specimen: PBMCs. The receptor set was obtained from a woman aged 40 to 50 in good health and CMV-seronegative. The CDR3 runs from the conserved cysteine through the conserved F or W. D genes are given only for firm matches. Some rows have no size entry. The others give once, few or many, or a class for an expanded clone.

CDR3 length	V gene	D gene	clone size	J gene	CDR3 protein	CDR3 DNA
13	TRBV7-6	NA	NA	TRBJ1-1	CASSLSRNTEAFF	TGTGCCAGCAGCTTATCGAGGAACACTGAAGCTTTCTTT
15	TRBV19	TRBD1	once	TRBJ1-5	CASSPDRGQSQPQHF	TGTGCCAGTAGCCCGGACAGGGGGCAAAGTCAGCCCCAGCATTTT
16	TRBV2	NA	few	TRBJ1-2	CASRATGLGSNYGYTF	TGTGCCAGCAGAGCAACAGGGTTGGGATCTAACTATGGCTACACCTTC
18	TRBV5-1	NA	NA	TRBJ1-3	CASRAWGLRESSRNTIYF	TGCGCCAGCAGGGCTTGGGGATTGAGGGAGTCTTCACGAAACACCATATATTTT
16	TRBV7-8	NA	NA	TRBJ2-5	CASRERVGTPKETQYF	TGTGCCAGCAGAGAAAGGGTTGGGACACCTAAGGAGACCCAGTACTTC
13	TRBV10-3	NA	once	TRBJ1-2	CATSGTSFYGYTF	TGTGCCACTTCCGGGACATCCTTTTATGGCTACACCTTC
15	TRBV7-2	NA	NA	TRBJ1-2	CASSRPGAGVYGYTF	TGTGCCAGCAGCCGGCCAGGGGCGGGGGTCTATGGCTACACCTTC
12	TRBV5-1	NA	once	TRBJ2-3	CASSYLVDTQYF	TGCGCCAGCAGCTATCTCGTCGATACGCAGTATTTT
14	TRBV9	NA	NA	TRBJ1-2	CASSGQTYQPTPTF	TGTGCCAGCAGTGGACAGACTTACCAACCCACACCCACCTTC
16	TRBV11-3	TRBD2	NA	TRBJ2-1	CASSIGTSGLYNEQFF	TGTGCCAGCAGCATCGGGACTAGCGGGTTATACAATGAGCAGTTCTTC
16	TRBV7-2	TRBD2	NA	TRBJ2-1	CASSAQGLVVVNEQFF	TGTGCCAGCAGCGCTCAAGGACTAGTAGTTGTGAATGAGCAGTTCTTC
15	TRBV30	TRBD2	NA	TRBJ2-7	CAWSSPGLATYEQYF	TGTGCCTGGAGTTCCCCGGGACTAGCGACCTACGAGCAGTACTTC
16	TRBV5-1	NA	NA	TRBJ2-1	CASSPVAGASYNEQFF	TGCGCCAGCAGCCCCGTGGCGGGGGCATCCTACAATGAGCAGTTCTTC
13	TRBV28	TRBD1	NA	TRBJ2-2	CASILTGGGELFF	TGTGCCAGCATCCTCACAGGGGGCGGGGAGCTGTTTTTT
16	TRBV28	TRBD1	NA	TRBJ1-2	CASSAIAGGAGYGYTF	TGTGCCAGCAGCGCGATAGCAGGGGGCGCAGGGTATGGCTACACCTTC
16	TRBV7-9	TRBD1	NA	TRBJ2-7	CASSAQGQGGHDEQYF	TGTGCCAGCAGCGCCCAGGGACAGGGAGGGCATGACGAGCAGTACTTC
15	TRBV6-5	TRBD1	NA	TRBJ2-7	CASSKDREVSYEQYF	TGTGCCAGCAGTAAGGACAGGGAGGTGTCCTACGAGCAGTACTTC
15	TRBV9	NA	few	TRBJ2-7	CASSVASGPSYEQYF	TGTGCCAGCAGCGTAGCCAGCGGGCCTTCCTACGAGCAGTACTTC
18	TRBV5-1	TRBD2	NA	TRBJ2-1	CASSLGGTSGGTTGEQFF	TGCGCCAGCAGCTTGGGAGGGACTAGCGGGGGAACGACGGGGGAGCAGTTCTTC
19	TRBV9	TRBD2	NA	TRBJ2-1	CASSVGLAGGRHPYNEQFF	TGTGCCAGCAGCGTAGGGCTAGCGGGGGGGAGACATCCCTACAATGAGCAGTTCTTC
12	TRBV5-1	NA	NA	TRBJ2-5	CASKGDQETQYF	TGCGCCAGCAAAGGGGACCAAGAGACCCAGTACTTC
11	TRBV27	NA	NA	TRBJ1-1	CASSSYTEAFF	TGTGCCAGCAGTTCCTACACTGAAGCTTTCTTT
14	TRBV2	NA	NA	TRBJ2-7	CASSEIAGYNEQYF	TGTGCCAGCAGTGAAATTGCAGGGTACAACGAGCAGTACTTC
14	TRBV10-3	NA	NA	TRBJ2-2	CAISEYEATGELFF	TGTGCCATCAGTGAGTATGAAGCAACCGGGGAGCTGTTTTTT
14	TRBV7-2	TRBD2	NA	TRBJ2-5	CASSFGGRGETQYF	TGTGCCAGCAGCTTTGGCGGGAGGGGGGAGACCCAGTACTTC
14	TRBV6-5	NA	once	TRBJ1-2	CASSPRGMGYGYTF	TGTGCCAGCAGTCCCAGGGGAATGGGCTATGGCTACACCTTC
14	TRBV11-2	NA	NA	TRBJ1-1	CASSLVEGAAEAFF	TGTGCCAGCAGCTTAGTTGAGGGCGCAGCTGAAGCTTTCTTT
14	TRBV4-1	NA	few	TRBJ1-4	CASSHRTPGEKLFF	TGCGCCAGCAGCCACCGGACCCCAGGGGAAAAACTGTTTTTT
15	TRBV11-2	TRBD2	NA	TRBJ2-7	CASSLVAGPHYEQYF	TGTGCCAGCAGCTTGGTAGCGGGACCCCACTACGAGCAGTACTTC
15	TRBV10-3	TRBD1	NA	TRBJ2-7	CAISESKDRGCEQYF	TGTGCCATCAGTGAGTCTAAGGACAGGGGGTGCGAGCAGTACTTC
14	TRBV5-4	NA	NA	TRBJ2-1	CASKADSSYNEQFF	TGTGCCAGCAAGGCGGACAGCTCCTACAATGAGCAGTTCTTC
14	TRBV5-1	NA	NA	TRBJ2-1	CASSLEARYNEQFF	TGCGCCAGCAGCTTGGAGGCGCGGTACAATGAGCAGTTCTTC
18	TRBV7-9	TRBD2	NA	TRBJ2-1	CASSNPRTSGRMGDEQFF	TGTGCCAGCAGCAACCCGCGGACTAGCGGGAGGATGGGGGATGAGCAGTTCTTC
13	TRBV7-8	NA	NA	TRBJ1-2	CAIRGSFGYGYTF	TGTGCTATAAGGGGATCCTTTGGCTATGGCTACACCTTC
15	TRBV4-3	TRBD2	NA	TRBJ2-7	CASSQGEGKTYEQYF	TGCGCCAGCAGCCAAGGGGAGGGGAAAACCTACGAGCAGTACTTC
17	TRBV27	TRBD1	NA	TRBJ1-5	CASSPAGTGNSNQPQHF	TGTGCCAGCAGTCCCGCCGGGACAGGGAATAGCAATCAGCCCCAGCATTTT
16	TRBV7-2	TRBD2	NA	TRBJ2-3	CASSPRASGRQDTQYF	TGTGCCAGCAGCCCCCGGGCTAGCGGGAGGCAAGATACGCAGTATTTT
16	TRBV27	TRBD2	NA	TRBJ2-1	CASSFATSGRAHEQFF	TGTGCCAGCAGTTTTGCTACTAGCGGGAGGGCGCATGAGCAGTTCTTC
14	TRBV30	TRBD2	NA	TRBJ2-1	CAWSSGSSYNEQFF	TGTGCCTGGTCTAGCGGGAGCTCCTACAATGAGCAGTTCTTC
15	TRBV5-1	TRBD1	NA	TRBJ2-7	CASSLNPDRGYEQYF	TGCGCCAGCAGCTTAAATCCGGACAGGGGGTACGAGCAGTACTTC
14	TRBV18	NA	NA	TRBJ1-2	CASSPRGGENGYTF	TGTGCCAGCTCACCACGGGGCGGGGAGAATGGCTACACCTTC
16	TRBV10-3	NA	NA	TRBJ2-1	CAISEIGQGSENEQFF	TGTGCCATCAGTGAGATTGGGCAGGGAAGTGAGAATGAGCAGTTCTTC
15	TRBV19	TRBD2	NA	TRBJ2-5	CASSIGLAGGETQYF	TGTGCCAGTAGTATAGGACTAGCGGGAGGAGAGACCCAGTACTTC